This T cell receptor beta chain was sequenced during a study of CD8+CD57+ T cells in acquired aplastic anemia. Study-level background: Roughly 3 ug was the average amount of DNA from sorted CD4+ and CD8+ cells. Study findings and constraints: With respect to CD8+ Simpson's diversity, patients and controls did not differ significantly. Almost 30 shared CD8+ CDR3s appeared highly expressed within patients' immunodominant clones.

Genomic DNA, the template, was used for profiling of the TCR beta VDJ and CDR3. MiXCR, run by TCRdb on the reads, gives a single entry per CDR3 protein. The sample has about 210,000 distinct CDR3 sequences, roughly 35% seen once. Comments on this clonotype: Its antigen is unknown.

The CDR3 extends over 13 amino acids. The ends lost 8 bases at V and 2 bases at J; junction bases unmatched: 1. Germline-derived CDR1 and CDR2 are SNHLY and FYNNEI. The sequence derives from a human donor in good health, serving as a control. The chain uses TRBV2 and TRBJ2-5; 11 bases are a match to TRBD1. The specimen sequenced was sorted CD4+, CD8+, or CD8+CD57+ T cells (not recorded which) from PBMCs. The CDR3 here is CASRDRGQETQYF. The CDR3 nucleotides read TGTGCCAGCCGGGACAGGGGGCAAGAGACCCAGTACTTC.